This T cell receptor beta chain came from a study of blood T cell repertoires in COVID-19. Study background: Whether acute or convalescent, the COVID-19 samples came from the United States, Italy and Spain. The cDNA or gDNA used as material had been derived from T cells, B-cell-depleted T cells, or PBMCs.

The V end lost 1 base, the J end lost 11 bases, and 9 bases lay between the germline ends. The CDR3 is 12 residues long. Germline lookup yields CDR1 SGHTA and CDR2 FQGNSA. Original analysis: The assay estimated nucleated cells by amplifying reference gene primers. This table comes from immunoSEQ multiplex PCR, and its TCRdb copy is limited to in-frame clones, with some not included. D and trimming come from the DNA, and the V and J calls and clone size come from that table. Of 150,000 to 200,000 clones listed, more than 75% are singletons. The chain joins TRBV7-2 to TRBJ2-4; weak D call: TRBD1 (6 bases). The sequencing input was peripheral blood. The receptor comes from a human donor in a cohort sampled during active COVID-19. CDR3 residues: CASSLVGALQYF. DNA of the CDR3: TGTGCCAGCAGCTTAGTGGGGGCCCTTCAGTACTTC.